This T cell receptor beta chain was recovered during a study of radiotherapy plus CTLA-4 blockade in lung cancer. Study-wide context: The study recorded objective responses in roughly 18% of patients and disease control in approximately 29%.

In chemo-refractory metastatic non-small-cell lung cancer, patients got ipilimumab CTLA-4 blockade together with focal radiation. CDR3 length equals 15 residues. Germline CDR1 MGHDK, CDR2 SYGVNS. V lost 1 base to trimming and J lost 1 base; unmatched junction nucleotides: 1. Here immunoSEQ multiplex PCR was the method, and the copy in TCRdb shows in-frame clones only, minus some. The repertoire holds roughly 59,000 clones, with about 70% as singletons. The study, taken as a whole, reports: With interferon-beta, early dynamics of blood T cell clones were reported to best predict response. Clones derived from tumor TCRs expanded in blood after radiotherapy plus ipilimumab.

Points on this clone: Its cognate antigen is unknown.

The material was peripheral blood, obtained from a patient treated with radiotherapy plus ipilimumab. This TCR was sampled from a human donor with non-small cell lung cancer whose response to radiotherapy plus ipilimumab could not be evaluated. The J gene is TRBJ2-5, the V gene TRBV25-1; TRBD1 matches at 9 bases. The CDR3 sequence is CASSEWGQGQETQYF. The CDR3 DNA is TGTGCCAGCAGTGAATGGGGACAGGGCCAAGAGACCCAGTACTTC. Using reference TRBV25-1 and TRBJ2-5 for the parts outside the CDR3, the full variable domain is EADIYQTPRYLVIGTGKKITLECSQTMGHDKMYWYQQDPGMELHLIHYSYGVNSTEKGDLSSESTVSRIRTEHFPLTLESARPSHTSQYLCASSEWGQGQETQYFGPGTRLLVL.